The 27 T cell receptor beta chains presented below share a single source sample, sequenced in a study of shared clonotypes between healthy human individuals. Sequencing used immunoSEQ multiplex PCR; TCRdb keeps in-frame clones, though not all of them. The data contain about 2.4 million clones, 93% of them singletons. What was sequenced was naive CD4+ T cells from PBMCs. Subset noted: CD45RA+ positively selected. Receptor source: a man aged 18-30 years in good health. Some clones in this sample may be carry-over from other donors' samples.

V usage is TRBV28 and J usage is TRBJ2-1; 8 nucleotides line up with TRBD2. The CDR3 sequence is 15 residues long. Trimming removed 5 bases from V and 4 bases from J; junction bases left unmatched: 7. The germline CDR1 and CDR2 sequences are MDHEN and SYDVKM. The CDR3 DNA is TGTGCCAGCAGTCTACTAGCGGAGGTTTACAATGAGCAGTTCTTC. This encodes CASSLLAEVYNEQFF.

The chain carries TRBV18 and TRBJ1-1; D might be TRBD1 (5 bases). Germline V gene lookup returns CDR1 KGHSH and CDR2 LQKENI. The CDR3 consists of 13 residues. V was clipped by 3 bases and J by 4 bases, with 9 bases between them. For the CDR3, the DNA is TGTGCCAGCTCACCGGGGGACGGCACTGAAGCTTTCTTT. Translation: CASSPGDGTEAFF.

The rearrangement links TRBV19 to TRBJ1-2; D is unclear. V was shortened by 9 bases and J by 0 bases, with 8 bases between the two germline ends. The CDR3 sequence is 12 residues long. CDR1 and CDR2 (germline): LNHDA, SQIVND (reference sequence). CDR3 DNA: TGTGCCAGCGAAACAGCTAACTATGGCTACACCTTC. Amino acid sequence: CASETANYGYTF.

The chain couples TRBV30 to TRBJ1-5; tentatively, D is TRBD1 (6 bases). V was pared by 3 bases and J by 1 base, with 10 bases between. The CDR3 consists of 14 residues. CDR1 and CDR2 (germline): GTSNPN, SVGIG (reference sequence). The CDR3 nucleotides read TGTGCCTGGAGAAAACAGGGAAGCAATCAGCCCCAGCATTTT. Encoded protein: CAWRKQGSNQPQHF.

Points on this clone: At the DNA level, this CDR3 is encoded by other sequences in the same sample as well. The chain employs TRBV7-9 and TRBJ1-1; the D is unclear. CDR3 length: 13 amino acids. V was cut by 1 base and J by 5 bases, with 8 bases left in between. Germline V lookup: CDR1 SEHNR, CDR2 FQNEAQ (reference sequence). The DNA for the CDR3 is TGTGCCAGCAGCTTAGAACCGGGGACTGAAGCTTTCTTT. Translating gives CASSLEPGTEAFF.

The V gene is TRBV9, the J gene TRBJ1-2, with D maybe TRBD1 (5 bases). From germline, CDR1 is SGDLS and CDR2 YYNGEE. The CDR3 consists of 15 residues. V lost 4 bases and J 5 bases, leaving 18 bases between the germline ends. This CDR3 is CASSPGAQRRYGYTF. Written as DNA, the CDR3 is TGTGCCAGCAGCCCTGGGGCACAGCGCCGATATGGCTACACCTTC.

This rearrangement joins TRBV7-2 to TRBJ2-7; 7 nucleotides match TRBD2. Germline assignment: CDR1 SGHTA and CDR2 FQGNSA. The CDR3 is made up of 15 amino acids. V gave up 3 bases and J gave up 7 bases; unmatched junction bases: 12. CDR3 sequence (DNA): TGTGCCAGCAGCTTCCGGCTGGCGGGAGCTGGAGAGCAGTACTTC. It is translated as CASSFRLAGAGEQYF.

The chain has TRBV6-5 and TRBJ2-7, with D uncertain. The germline V gene encodes CDR1 MNHEY and CDR2 SVGAGI. This CDR3 is built from 13 residues. Trimming stripped 1 base from V and 7 bases from J, with 11 bases between. This chain's CDR3 is CASSYFLGREQYF. The CDR3 coding sequence is TGTGCCAGCAGTTACTTTTTAGGGCGGGAGCAGTACTTC.

The rearrangement links TRBV5-1 to TRBJ2-1, with 8 bases that match TRBD1. V shed 2 bases, J shed 3 bases, and the junction held 7 bases outside the gene matches. The length of the CDR3 is 16 residues. Germline lookup yields CDR1 SGHRS and CDR2 YFSETQ. DNA for the CDR3: TGCGCCAGCAGCTTACAGGGGGAACCTGGCTACAATGAGCAGTTCTTC. It codes for CASSLQGEPGYNEQFF. Based on the CDR3 plus reference TRBV5-1 and TRBJ2-1, the full variable domain is KAGVTQTPRYLIKTRGQQVTLSCSPISGHRSVSWYQQTPGQGLQFLFEYFSETQRNKGNFPGRFSGRQFSNSRSEMNVSTLELGDSALYLCASSLQGEPGYNEQFFGPGTRLTVL.

The chain carries TRBV9 and TRBJ2-3; D is possibly TRBD1 or TRBD2 (5 bases each). Trimming left V 0 bases short and J 2 bases short, with 19 bases between. CDR3 length: 18 residues. In germline, CDR1 is SGDLS, CDR2 YYNGEE. CDR3 amino acids: CASSVVRGLHEDTDTQYF. Here the CDR3 DNA reads TGTGCCAGCAGCGTAGTGAGGGGCCTCCACGAGGACACAGATACGCAGTATTTT.

The rearrangement uses TRBV7-9 and TRBJ1-1; D not certain. CDR1 and CDR2 (germline): SEHNR, FQNEAQ (reference sequence). Trimming left V 7 bases short and J 0 bases short, with 6 bases between. The CDR3 extends over 12 amino acids. CDR3 coding DNA: TGTGCCAGCACCTCCCTGAACACTGAAGCTTTCTTT. This sequence encodes CASTSLNTEAFF.

The rearrangement links TRBV6-1 to TRBJ1-2, with a tentative D call TRBD1 (5 bases). V lost 8 bases and J 4 bases, leaving 17 bases between the germline ends. The CDR3 covers 14 residues. Germline CDR1 is MNHNS and CDR2 is SASEGT. This chain's CDR3 is CASQGKGSGYGYTF. The CDR3 bases are TGTGCCAGCCAGGGTAAGGGATCGGGCTATGGCTACACCTTC.

This chain uses TRBV5-4 with TRBJ1-1, with D hard to call. Trimming left V 3 bases short and J 2 bases short, with 5 bases between. This CDR3 contains 12 residues. Germline lookup yields CDR1 SGHNT and CDR2 YYREEE (reference sequence). The CDR3 coding sequence is TGTGCCAGCAGCTCCAGTAACACTGAAGCTTTCTTT. Protein product: CASSSSNTEAFF.

The genes are TRBV2 and TRBJ2-2, with TRBD2 matching over 7 bases. Germline V CDR1 and CDR2: SNHLY, FYNNEI. This CDR3 has 14 residues. V dropped 3 bases and J dropped 5; count of bases not matched to a gene: 3. The CDR3: CASSEGGSTGELFF. DNA for the CDR3: TGTGCCAGCAGTGAGGGCGGGAGTACCGGGGAGCTGTTTTTT.

The CDR3 DNA reads as TGTGCCAGCACGGACAGGCCGAACACTGAAGCTTTCTTT. It encodes CASTDRPNTEAFF. V gene TRBV19 combines with J gene TRBJ1-1, with 7 bases that match TRBD1. CDR3 length: 13 residues. In germline, CDR1 is LNHDA, CDR2 SQIVND (reference sequence). V lost 9 bases and J lost 1; bases outside the gene matches: 5.

The J gene is TRBJ1-4, the V gene TRBV19, with 8 bases lining up with TRBD1. Germline values: CDR1 LNHDA, CDR2 SQIVND (reference sequence). V lost 9 bases to trimming and J lost 3 bases; unmatched junction nucleotides: 3. The CDR3 covers 13 residues. The CDR3 reads CASQDRANEKLFF. In DNA, the CDR3 is TGTGCCAGCCAGGACAGGGCTAATGAAAAACTGTTTTTT.

In its sample, this clone was seen once. In the same sample, other DNA sequences code for this CDR3. The J gene is TRBJ2-3, the V gene TRBV19; D remains unclear. V was trimmed by 9 bases and J by 3 bases, leaving 10 bases between them. The germline gives CDR1 LNHDA, CDR2 SQIVND (reference sequence). This CDR3 has 12 amino acids. The CDR3 DNA sequence: TGTGCCAGCGGACCGCGAACAGATACGCAGTATTTT. It translates to CASGPRTDTQYF.

This rearrangement joins TRBV21-1 to TRBJ2-1. TRBV21-1 is noted as a pseudogene. This CDR3 is built from 15 residues. CDR3 protein: CASSKAPWGFNEQFF. The CDR3 DNA sequence: TGTGCCAGCAGCAAAGCGCCATGGGGTTTCAATGAGCAGTTCTTC.

This sequence joins TRBV7-8 and TRBJ2-7, with D possibly being TRBD2 (6 bases). V lost 5 bases to trimming and J lost 7 bases, with 15 bases between them. The CDR3 covers 13 residues. Germline CDR1 is SGHVS and CDR2 is FQNEAQ. The CDR3 reads CASSLGGTTEQYF. In DNA form, the CDR3 reads TGTGCCAGCAGCCTGGGGGGTACGACAGAGCAGTACTTC.

This sequence joins TRBV2 and TRBJ2-3; 8 bases map to TRBD2. J was trimmed by 2 bases and V by 7 bases; bases with no gene match: 8. Germline V CDR1 and CDR2: SNHLY, FYNNEI. This CDR3 comprises 15 residues. CDR3 sequence reads: CASTTGGVYTDTQYF. For the CDR3, the DNA is TGTGCCAGCACCACCGGGGGGGTCTACACAGATACGCAGTATTTT.

J is TRBJ1-6 and V is TRBV30, with 9 bases aligning to TRBD1. Germline assignment: CDR1 GTSNPN and CDR2 SVGIG (reference sequence). J gave up 10 bases and V 0 bases, and 4 bases lay outside the gene matches. There are 14 residues in the CDR3. CDR3 region: CAWSVRDRVSPLHF. The CDR3 bases are TGTGCCTGGAGTGTGAGGGACAGGGTATCACCCCTCCACTTT.

The V and J genes are TRBV28 and TRBJ2-2; 7 bases agree with TRBD2. V lost 9 bases and J lost 5; bases outside the gene matches: 12. CDR1 is MDHEN and CDR2 is SYDVKM in the germline V gene. The CDR3 has 15 amino acids. The chain's CDR3 is CASRGGGRGTGELFF. CDR3 nucleotide sequence: TGTGCCAGTCGCGGTGGTGGGAGGGGAACCGGGGAGCTGTTTTTT. Filled out from reference TRBV28 and TRBJ2-2, the complete variable domain reads DVKVTQSSRYLVKRTGEKVFLECVQDMDHENMFWYRQDPGLGLRLIYFSYDVKMKEKGDIPEGYSVSREKKERFSLILESASTNQTSMYLCASRGGGRGTGELFFGEGSRLTVL.

This clone occurred once. DNA for the CDR3: TGTGCCATCAGTGATTCAGACAGAGAGAACACTGAAGCTTTCTTT. Its translation is CAISDSDRENTEAFF. The gene calls are TRBV10-3 and TRBJ1-1; a possible D gene is TRBD1 (5 bases). V lost 3 bases to trimming and J lost 1 base, with 12 bases between them. The length of the CDR3 is 15 residues. The germline V gene has CDR1 ENHRY and CDR2 SYGVKD.

V gene TRBV30 combines with J gene TRBJ1-4, with D uncertain. The CDR3 spans 15 residues. V lost 4 bases, J lost 0 bases, and 12 bases lay in between. Germline V gene sequence: CDR1 GTSNPN, CDR2 SVGIG (reference sequence). In DNA, the CDR3 is TGTGCCTGGAATCTTCGGGGAGCAACTAATGAAAAACTGTTTTTT. This gives the protein CAWNLRGATNEKLFF.

This clone was seen just once. The chain couples TRBV28 to TRBJ2-7; D uncertain. The CDR3 spans 11 residues. Germline V gives CDR1 MDHEN, CDR2 SYDVKM. V lost 3 bases to trimming and J lost 2 bases, with 2 bases between them. CDR3 nucleotide sequence: TGTGCCAGCAGTTTTACCTACGAGCAGTACTTC. Protein: CASSFTYEQYF.

This clone was found a few times. The rearrangement uses TRBV7-2 and TRBJ1-2; D gene uncertain. V lost 1 base and J lost 4, with 10 bases in between. The germline CDR1 and CDR2 sequences are SGHTA and FQGNSA. The length of the CDR3 is 14 residues. CDR3 loop: CASSLVRVAYGYTF. CDR3 in DNA: TGTGCCAGCAGCTTAGTTCGGGTTGCCTATGGCTACACCTTC. The complete variable domain, with remaining parts taken from reference TRBV7-2 and TRBJ1-2, reads GAGVSQSPSNKVTEKGKDVELRCDPISGHTALYWYRQSLGQGLEFLIYFQGNSAPDKSGLPSDRFSAERTGGSVSTLTIQRTQQEDSAVYLCASSLVRVAYGYTFGSGTRLTVV.

This chain joins TRBV4-1 and TRBJ2-3; possible D gene TRBD2, 6 bases. The CDR3 runs 17 residues. V lost 1 base to trimming and J lost 0 bases, with 14 bases between them. CDR1 MGHRA and CDR2 YSYEKL come from the germline V gene. CDR3 loop: CASSQVWGDSSTDTQYF. The DNA of the CDR3 is TGCGCCAGCAGCCAAGTTTGGGGGGATTCTAGCACAGATACGCAGTATTTT.